Listed below are T cell receptor beta chains from one sample, sequenced in a study of blood T cell repertoires in COVID-19. Profiled with immunoSEQ multiplex PCR; TCRdb holds only in-frame clones, not every one. Of a few hundred thousand clones in the sample, more than 65% were seen once. The source material was PBMCs or T cells enriched from blood (not recorded which). The receptors shown here come from a man aged 45 to 65 who had recovered from COVID-19. Both conserved end residues are part of each CDR3. The order of the fields is CDR3 length, D gene, clone size, J gene, V gene, CDR3 protein, CDR3 DNA. D genes are given only for firm matches. Only part of the rows carry a size: once, few, many, or a class if the clone is expanded.

13,NA,NA,TRBJ1-1,TRBV19,CASSSPPQGPGFF,TGTGCCAGTAGTAGTCCGCCCCAGGGTCCCGGGTTCTTT
17,TRBD1,few,TRBJ1-2,TRBV4-2,CASSQAATGTANYGYTF,TGTGCCAGCAGCCAAGCCGCCACCGGGACAGCTAACTATGGCTACACCTTC
18,TRBD1,NA,TRBJ1-2,TRBV29-1,CSVATQGGTGGSLYGYTF,TGCAGCGTAGCTACCCAGGGGGGGACAGGGGGGTCCCTCTATGGCTACACCTTC
14,TRBD1,NA,TRBJ2-5,TRBV7-2,CASSFKGQGETQYF,TGTGCCAGCAGCTTTAAGGGACAGGGAGAGACCCAGTACTTC
14,TRBD1,NA,TRBJ1-1,TRBV6-5,CASIRQGRNTEAFF,TGTGCCAGCATCCGACAGGGGAGGAACACTGAAGCTTTCTTT
15,TRBD1,NA,TRBJ1-5,TRBV27,CASTPGQGHNQPQHF,TGTGCCAGCACCCCGGGACAGGGGCACAATCAGCCCCAGCATTTT
12,NA,NA,TRBJ2-2,TRBV14,CASRERHGELFF,TGTGCCAGCAGAGAGAGACACGGGGAGCTGTTTTTT
13,NA,NA,TRBJ1-6,TRBV14,CASSQQGSSPLHF,TGTGCCAGCAGCCAACAGGGTTCTTCACCCCTCCACTTT
15,NA,once,TRBJ1-3,TRBV7-8,CASSLEGASGNTIYF,TGTGCCAGCAGCTTAGAAGGGGCTTCAGGAAACACCATATATTTT
14,NA,NA,TRBJ2-7,TRBV4-3,CASSQDRVGGEQYF,TGCGCCAGCAGCCAAGATAGGGTGGGGGGCGAGCAGTACTTC
16,TRBD1,NA,TRBJ2-2,TRBV14,CASSHDRARWTGELFF,TGTGCCAGCAGCCACGACAGGGCCCGGTGGACCGGGGAGCTGTTTTTT
12,NA,few,TRBJ2-3,TRBV5-1,CASSPGTDTQYF,TGCGCCAGCAGCCCCGGCACAGATACGCAGTATTTT
18,TRBD1,NA,TRBJ1-5,TRBV28,CATSGGTGGSVYNQPQHF,TGTGCCACCTCGGGGGGGACAGGGGGCTCCGTATACAATCAGCCCCAGCATTTT
17,NA,NA,TRBJ2-5,TRBV10-3,CAISESVPNTNSGTQYF,TGTGCCATCAGTGAGTCAGTTCCTAACACAAACAGCGGGACCCAGTACTTC
16,TRBD2,NA,TRBJ2-7,TRBV19,CATQGRGPAGFYEQYF,TGTGCCACTCAAGGGAGGGGTCCGGCGGGTTTCTACGAGCAGTACTTC
16,NA,NA,TRBJ2-2,TRBV5-8,CASSALGRGATGELFF,TGTGCCAGCTCGGCCCTCGGCAGGGGAGCCACCGGGGAGCTGTTTTTT
13,TRBD1,NA,TRBJ1-2,TRBV29-1,CSLYDDREGGYTF,TGCAGCCTATATGATGACAGGGAAGGAGGCTACACCTTC
12,TRBD1,NA,TRBJ1-1,TRBV28,CASGQGGTEAFF,TGTGCCAGCGGACAGGGCGGCACTGAAGCTTTCTTT
11,NA,NA,TRBJ1-2,TRBV20-1,CSAGQEVRYTF,TGCAGTGCTGGCCAGGAGGTGCGCTACACCTTC
17,NA,NA,TRBJ2-6,TRBV9,CASSVGADSSGANVLTF,TGTGCCAGCAGCGTAGGAGCTGACAGCTCTGGGGCCAACGTCCTGACTTTC
14,NA,once,TRBJ2-7,TRBV5-6,CASSLRPTSYEQYF,TGTGCCAGCAGCTTGCGTCCTACTTCTTACGAGCAGTACTTC
12,NA,NA,TRBJ1-1,TRBV28,CASNEGGREAFF,TGTGCCAGCAACGAGGGTGGCAGGGAAGCTTTCTTT
13,NA,NA,TRBJ2-7,TRBV2,CASSGGLSYEQYF,TGTGCCAGCAGTGGCGGACTCTCCTACGAGCAGTACTTC
14,TRBD1,few,TRBJ1-2,TRBV9,CASSPPTGGHGYTF,TGTGCCAGCAGCCCACCTACAGGGGGTCACGGCTACACCTTC
15,TRBD2,once,TRBJ2-2,TRBV30,CAWSVAGGPSGELFF,TGTGCCTGGTCAGTAGCGGGGGGGCCGAGCGGGGAGCTGTTTTTT
15,TRBD1,NA,TRBJ2-7,TRBV5-4,CASSLEGTGSHEQYF,TGTGCCAGCAGCTTGGAAGGGACAGGGTCCCACGAGCAGTACTTC
15,TRBD1,NA,TRBJ2-7,TRBV9,CASSTRGLGDYEQYF,TGTGCCAGCAGCACAAGGGGGCTGGGGGACTACGAGCAGTACTTC
13,NA,NA,TRBJ2-5,TRBV3-1/TRBV3-2,CASSEIAGETQYF,TGTGCCAGCAGCGAAATAGCCGGGGAGACCCAGTACTTC
14,NA,NA,TRBJ2-7,TRBV28,CASRVGLTTYEQYF,TGTGCCAGCAGAGTCGGACTTACAACCTACGAGCAGTACTTC
16,TRBD1,NA,TRBJ1-5,TRBV5-1,CASSSGTGGSNQPQHF,TGCGCCAGCAGCAGCGGGACAGGGGGTAGCAATCAGCCCCAGCATTTT
13,TRBD1,NA,TRBJ2-5,TRBV7-3,CASSQRQGETQYF,TGTGCCAGCAGCCAACGACAGGGGGAGACCCAGTACTTC
18,NA,NA,TRBJ2-1,TRBV19,CASSTRFEFSRAYNEQFF,TGTGCCAGTAGTACCAGGTTTGAGTTTTCGAGGGCCTACAATGAGCAGTTCTTC
12,NA,NA,TRBJ2-7,TRBV29-1,CSVTRGSYEQYF,TGCAGCGTTACCCGCGGATCCTACGAGCAGTACTTC
16,TRBD1,NA,TRBJ2-2,TRBV5-4,CASSSGDRGNTGELFF,TGTGCCAGCAGCTCTGGGGACAGGGGGAACACCGGGGAGCTGTTTTTT
13,NA,once,TRBJ1-1,TRBV28,CASSLSQVLAAFF,TGTGCCAGCAGTTTATCCCAGGTTCTGGCGGCTTTCTTT
15,TRBD2,NA,TRBJ2-7,TRBV6-2/TRBV6-3,CASSRERGATYEQYF,TGTGCCAGCAGTAGAGAGCGGGGGGCCACCTACGAGCAGTACTTC
13,TRBD2,NA,TRBJ2-2,TRBV5-1,CASRAGDTGELFF,TGCGCCAGCAGGGCGGGGGACACCGGGGAGCTGTTTTTT
12,NA,NA,TRBJ2-1,TRBV7-9,CASSLVGDEQFF,TGTGCCAGCAGCTTAGTGGGAGATGAGCAGTTCTTC
15,TRBD1,NA,TRBJ1-5,TRBV2,CASSETGEGNQPQHF,TGTGCCAGCAGTGAAACAGGGGAGGGCAATCAGCCCCAGCATTTT
14,TRBD1,NA,TRBJ2-2,TRBV7-6,CASTTGGYTGELFF,TGTGCCAGCACTACAGGGGGTTACACCGGGGAGCTGTTTTTT
12,TRBD1,NA,TRBJ1-5,TRBV5-6,CASSGQGQPQHF,TGTGCCAGCAGCGGACAGGGCCAGCCCCAGCATTTT
16,NA,once,TRBJ1-1,TRBV18,CASSPQRSRLNTEAFF,TGTGCCAGCTCACCACAGAGATCCCGCTTGAACACTGAAGCTTTCTTT
13,TRBD2,NA,TRBJ2-5,TRBV2,CASSGGREETQYF,TGTGCCAGCAGTGGGGGGAGGGAAGAGACCCAGTACTTC
14,NA,NA,TRBJ2-7,TRBV14,CASSQTTAFYEQYF,TGTGCCAGCAGCCAGACTACGGCTTTCTACGAGCAGTACTTC
16,NA,NA,TRBJ1-5,TRBV11-2,CASSLMSSRGNQPQHF,TGTGCCAGCAGCTTAATGAGCTCTAGAGGCAATCAGCCCCAGCATTTT
15,NA,NA,TRBJ1-3,TRBV3-1/TRBV3-2,CASSQRGPSGNTIYF,TGTGCCAGCAGCCAACGGGGTCCCTCTGGAAACACCATATATTTT
15,NA,NA,TRBJ1-5,TRBV24-1,CATSDQAGEHQPQHF,TGTGCCACCAGTGACCAAGCAGGGGAGCATCAGCCCCAGCATTTT
14,TRBD1,NA,TRBJ2-7,TRBV11-2,CASSPGTGELEQYF,TGTGCCAGCAGCCCCGGGACAGGGGAGTTGGAGCAGTACTTC
15,NA,NA,TRBJ2-3,TRBV9,CASSVVQGSADTQYF,TGTGCCAGCAGCGTAGTGCAGGGATCAGCAGATACGCAGTATTTT
11,NA,NA,TRBJ1-1,TRBV9,CASSGTEEAFF,TGTGCCAGCAGCGGGACAGAGGAAGCTTTCTTT
16,TRBD2,NA,TRBJ2-5,TRBV4-2,CASSQEGTSGPTTQYF,TGTGCCAGCAGCCAAGAGGGGACTAGCGGGCCCACGACCCAGTACTTC
15,TRBD1,NA,TRBJ1-5,TRBV2,CASSEGQGVSQPQHF,TGTGCCAGCAGTGAGGGGCAGGGGGTTAGTCAGCCCCAGCATTTT
15,TRBD1,once,TRBJ2-7,TRBV12-5,CASATGQGDHYEQYF,TGTGCTAGTGCTACGGGACAGGGGGACCATTACGAGCAGTACTTC
15,NA,NA,TRBJ2-6,TRBV11-1,CASSLDHSGANVLTF,TGTGCCAGCAGCTTAGATCACTCTGGGGCCAACGTCCTGACTTTC
11,NA,NA,TRBJ2-7,TRBV10-3,CAISAGSEQYF,TGTGCCATCAGTGCTGGCTCCGAGCAGTACTTC
17,TRBD2,NA,TRBJ2-7,TRBV3-1/TRBV3-2,CASSQAPGTRFKYEQYF,TGTGCCAGCAGCCAAGCACCCGGGACTAGGTTCAAGTACGAGCAGTACTTC
19,TRBD1,few,TRBJ2-6,TRBV7-3,CASSFTGTAISSGANVLTF,TGTGCCAGCAGCTTTACCGGGACAGCGATCAGCTCTGGGGCCAACGTCCTGACTTTC